These 3 T cell receptor beta chains came from one sample sequenced in a study of long-term antiretroviral therapy in people with HIV. Run at survey level, the immunoSEQ assay was version v3.0. Profiling relied on immunoSEQ multiplex PCR, and the TCRdb table lists in-frame clones only, not all of them. Of roughly 36,000 clones detected, 80% to 90% appear once; the ten largest clones hold roughly 7.9%. The sequences come from unsorted PBMCs, collected 0.4 years before starting antiretroviral therapy. These receptors came from a man aged 18 to 30 with HIV.

CDR3: CASSPLGKTGTYEQYF. Written as DNA, the CDR3 is TGTGCCAGCAGCCCTCTGGGGAAAACAGGGACCTACGAGCAGTACTTC. The V call is TRBV7-9, the J call TRBJ2-7; D possibly corresponds to TRBD1 (6 bases). Germline loops: CDR1 SEHNR, CDR2 FQNEAQ (reference sequence). V dropped 5 bases and J dropped 2 bases, with 19 bases sitting between them. CDR3 length: 16 amino acids.

The chain uses TRBV6-1 and TRBJ2-7; TRBD1 is a possible D gene (6 bases). V was pared by 2 bases and J by 2 bases, with 10 bases between. The length of the CDR3 is 14 residues. Germline V gene sequence: CDR1 MNHNS, CDR2 SASEGT. The CDR3, as DNA: TGTGCCAGCAGTGAACACAGGGACCCCTACGAGCAGTACTTC. Its protein product is CASSEHRDPYEQYF.

In this sample, this clone turned up a few times. The chain links TRBV27 to TRBJ1-2; 7 bases map to TRBD1. Germline CDR1 is MNHEY and CDR2 is SMNVEV (reference sequence). The V segment lost 0 bases and the J segment 6 bases; nucleotides outside the gene matches: 10. The CDR3 extends over 16 amino acids. CDR3 sequence (DNA): TGTGCCAGCAGTTTATCGGTGTCAGGGGGAATGGATGGCTACACCTTC. The encoded protein is CASSLSVSGGMDGYTF.